The entry that follows covers one T cell receptor (beta chain) sequence. What it recognizes is unknown. The data derive from a study of T-cell memory formation after mild COVID-19. Broader study findings: Contracting CD4+ clones were located mainly in CM and EM, and CD8+ clones in EMRA.

TCRdb reprocessed the 5' RACE reads with MiXCR, giving one entry per CDR3 protein. The table has around 300,000 distinct CDR3 sequences, just under 20% seen once; the top ten hold more than 20%. V lost 3 bases to trimming and J lost 12 bases, with 9 bases between them. CDR3 length: 11 residues. Germline CDR1 SGHTA, CDR2 FQGNSA. The sequence derives from a man aged 18 to 30 who had mild COVID-19 (a few samples of this study predate the infection). Cell type and time point are not known. The chain couples TRBV7-2 to TRBJ2-1; the D is unclear. Sequencing was performed on PBMCs or a T cell subset sorted from them (not recorded which). The CDR3 here is CASSLAGLQFF. In DNA form, the CDR3 reads TGTGCCAGCAGCTTGGCCGGGTTGCAGTTCTTC.